This TCR beta chain came from a study of blood T cell repertoires in COVID-19 (dated by TCRdb to about 2020). Regarding the complete study: Collaborator samples came from the United States, Italy and Spain and covered acute and convalescent phases of COVID-19. The repertoires were released in a freely available public database meant as a resource for research on the immune response to SARS-CoV-2. The samples were drawn from the first 160 participants of the ongoing ImmuneRACE study and from 1,254 subjects provided by 6 global collaborators. A de-identified subject ID, COVID-19 status, age in years and sex were almost always included in the sample metadata. Where HLA class I and class II types were available, the types were taken from metadata supplied by the sample provider, not from assay-based typing. The material from the prospective study consisted of cDNA or gDNA derived from T cells, B-cell-depleted T cells, or PBMCs. Subjects who had been exposed to COVID-19, were actively infected with it, or had recovered from it provided the deeply sampled blood TCRbeta repertoires that made up the dataset.

The collaborating institutions used their own protocols to collect whole blood in K2EDTA tubes. For TCRbeta analysis, collaborators shipped samples as frozen whole blood, isolated PBMCs, or DNA extracted from either of those sample types. About this clone itself: Its antigen remains undetermined. One base away there is no much larger clone; base qualities are not given. Other nucleotide sequences from this sample produce the same CDR3.

In the germline V gene (reference sequence), CDR1 corresponds to LGHDT and CDR2 to YNNKEL. V sheds 4 bases and J sheds 1 base, leaving 8 bases between their ends. Reading from cysteine to phenylalanine, the CDR3 counts 15 amino acids. The only DNA kept is the CDR3, 45 bases in frame from the first base. TCRbeta CDR3 regions were amplified from genomic DNA by means of the immunoSEQ Assay, a bias-controlled multiplex PCR. For the original study's pipeline: The number of nucleated cells in each sample was estimated by amplification of reference gene primers within the assay. Sequence reads were collapsed and filtered to measure the absolute abundance of every unique TCRbeta CDR3 rearrangement. For each sample, productive Simpson clonality was calculated as the square root of Simpson's diversity index across productive rearrangements. Held by TCRdb, this immuneACCESS table contains in-frame sequences only and omits some clones. Under half of the omission traces to an unresolved V gene where checked; the cause of the rest is unknown. V and J calls and clone size are given by that table; D and trimming were obtained from the DNA. The sample table records under 150,000 clones; approximately 84% of these occur just once. About a sixth of the sample goes to the ten largest clones.

Study-wide findings and limitations: How much clinical and demographic metadata was included differed by source and by participant, and the metadata was provided uncurated.

The clonotype originates from an elderly woman with acute or convalescent COVID-19. Sample: peripheral blood. The V and J segments used are TRBV3-1 (or the pseudogene TRBV3-2) and TRBJ2-6, with TRBD2 tentatively as D gene (5 bases match). The CDR3 is CASSPPGSGANVLTF. The DNA sequence is TGTGCCAGCAGCCCCCCGGGGTCTGGGGCCAACGTCCTGACTTTC.